The rows below give T cell receptor beta chains drawn from one sample of a study of T-cell memory formation after mild COVID-19. Each CDR3 protein gets one entry after TCRdb re-called the 5' RACE reads with MiXCR. The profile shows around 420,000 distinct CDR3 sequences, approximately 24% of them singletons. What was sequenced was PBMCs or a T cell subset sorted from them (not recorded which). These receptors all stem from an adult woman who had mild COVID-19 (a few samples of this study predate the infection). Cell type and time point are not known. Both conserved end residues are trimmed from each CDR3. A D gene is named only where the DNA matches it firmly. Size is stated for part of the rows, as once, few or many counts, or as a class when the clone is expanded.

v_call: TRBV18; d_call: TRBD1; clone_size: .; cdr3_aa: ASSPQSLQGGTEAF
v_call: TRBV29-1; d_call: .; clone_size: .; cdr3_aa: SVEFTPYEQY
v_call: TRBV30; d_call: .; clone_size: .; cdr3_aa: AWSVDRLNTEAF
v_call: TRBV15; d_call: .; clone_size: few; cdr3_aa: ATSPGRLYEQY
v_call: TRBV12-3/TRBV12-4; d_call: .; clone_size: .; cdr3_aa: ASSPSASGNTIY
v_call: TRBV21-1; d_call: .; clone_size: .; cdr3_aa: ASSLTTAGGWGTGELF
v_call: TRBV20-1; d_call: .; clone_size: many; cdr3_aa: SARPPGAGDSYEQY
v_call: TRBV29-1; d_call: .; clone_size: .; cdr3_aa: SALRLAYFMNTEAF
v_call: TRBV12-3/TRBV12-4; d_call: .; clone_size: few; cdr3_aa: ASSFEGQPQH
v_call: TRBV7-2; d_call: TRBD2; clone_size: .; cdr3_aa: ASSPTGGGRSETQY
v_call: TRBV6-5; d_call: .; clone_size: .; cdr3_aa: ASSSQGLADNSGAF
v_call: TRBV7-2; d_call: TRBD1; clone_size: few; cdr3_aa: ASSLSGTGMREQY
v_call: TRBV7-2; d_call: .; clone_size: few; cdr3_aa: ASSLDGVGNQPQH
v_call: TRBV18; d_call: .; clone_size: .; cdr3_aa: ASSPSMETQY
v_call: TRBV24-1; d_call: .; clone_size: few; cdr3_aa: ATSGVWNTGELF